This T cell receptor (beta chain) was profiled in a study of T cell responses to AZD1222 COVID-19 vaccine. The table lists this clone with a count of one. Method: immunoSEQ multiplex PCR; TCRdb's copy keeps in-frame clones and lacks some. The table lists approximately 180,000 clones, 90% of them singletons. The germline gives CDR1 ENHRY, CDR2 SYGVKD. This CDR3 contains 13 residues. V was cut by 8 bases and J by 5 bases, with 12 bases left in between. The TCR sequence derives from an adult in good health. The material was peripheral blood, obtained on day 0 of AZD1222 vaccination. This chain joins TRBV10-3 and TRBJ2-2; tentative D call: TRBD2 (6 bases). CDR3 residues: CAIRAGSTGELFF. The CDR3 DNA follows: TGTGCCATCCGGGCGGGATCGACCGGGGAGCTGTTTTTT.